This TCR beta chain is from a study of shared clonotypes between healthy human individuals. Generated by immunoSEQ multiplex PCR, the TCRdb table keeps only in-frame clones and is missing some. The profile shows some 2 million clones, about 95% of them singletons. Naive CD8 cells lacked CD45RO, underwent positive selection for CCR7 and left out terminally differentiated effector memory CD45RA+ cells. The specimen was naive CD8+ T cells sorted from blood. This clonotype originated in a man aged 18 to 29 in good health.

In DNA form, the CDR3 reads TGTGCCAGCAGTTACTATGGGACAGGGCATAAGATTGGCTACACCTTC. Its protein is CASSYYGTGHKIGYTF. The chain carries TRBV6-5 and TRBJ1-2; TRBD1 aligns across 9 bases. With V trimmed by 1 base and J by 7 bases, 10 bases remained unmatched. The germline V gene has CDR1 MNHEY and CDR2 SVGAGI. The CDR3 loop spans 16 amino acids.